This T cell receptor beta chain was found in a study of blood T cell repertoires in COVID-19. Study summary: COVID-19 samples collected from the United States, Italy and Spain covered acute and convalescent phases. The cDNA or gDNA used as material had been derived from T cells, B-cell-depleted T cells, or PBMCs.

Per the authors' pipeline: Nucleated cell counts were estimated from reference gene primer amplification. Data came from immunoSEQ multiplex PCR; TCRdb stores just in-frame clones and leaves some out. For V, J and clone size, that table is used; D and trimming come from the DNA. This table has approximately 280,000 clones, about nine tenths appearing once. The CDR3 has 16 residues. CDR1 and CDR2 from the germline V gene are SGHRS and YFSETQ. Trimming cost V 0 bases and J 3 bases, with 14 bases left between them. Sequenced: peripheral blood. The TCR originated in a woman aged 60-75 years with acute or convalescent COVID-19. The rearrangement links TRBV5-1 to TRBJ2-3; tentatively, D is TRBD2 (6 bases). The CDR3 region has the DNA TGCGCCAGCAGCTTGGTAAGGCGGGATAGGACAGATACGCAGTATTTT. Its translation is CASSLVRRDRTDTQYF.